The 32 T cell receptor beta chains in this list originate from one sample, sequenced in a study of blood T cell repertoires in COVID-19. Sequencing used immunoSEQ multiplex PCR; TCRdb keeps in-frame clones, though not all of them. This sample has some 270,000 clones; 75% to 90% occur once, and the top ten carry more than 3.5%. Sequences were obtained from PBMCs or T cells enriched from blood (not recorded which). The receptors stem from a woman between 25 and 40 years old who had recovered from COVID-19.

The chain joins TRBV7-9 to TRBJ1-1; TRBD1 aligns across 10 bases. The CDR3 has 16 amino acids. Germline CDR1 is SEHNR and CDR2 is FQNEAQ (reference sequence). J lost 0 bases, V lost 11 bases, and 12 bases had no gene match. CDR3 in amino acids: CAADWGTGAMNTEAFF. In nucleotides, the CDR3 is TGTGCCGCCGATTGGGGGACAGGGGCGATGAACACTGAAGCTTTCTTT.

The chain has TRBV24-1 and TRBJ2-7; 14 bases line up with TRBD2. This CDR3 has 16 amino acids. Germline CDR1 and CDR2: KGHDR and SFDVKD. The V segment lost 4 bases and the J segment 6 bases; nucleotides outside the gene matches: 7. This chain's CDR3 is CATSESGTSGSSEQYF. The CDR3 nucleotides read TGTGCCACCAGTGAATCCGGGACTAGCGGGAGTTCCGAGCAGTACTTC.

The chain employs TRBV6-5 and TRBJ2-1, with D perhaps matching TRBD1 (5 bases). Trimming shortened V by 6 bases and J by 4 bases, and 10 bases separated the two germline ends. The V gene's germline CDR1 is MNHEY and CDR2 SVGAGI. This CDR3 comprises 13 residues. The CDR3 spells CASRKTEYNEQFF. The CDR3 bases are TGTGCCAGCAGGAAGACAGAATACAATGAGCAGTTCTTC.

The chain is built from TRBV18 and TRBJ2-2; 9 nucleotides match TRBD2. After removal of 3 bases from V and 4 bases from J, the junction contained 3 bases not matched to a gene. The V gene's germline CDR1 is KGHSH and CDR2 LQKENI. CDR3 size: 15 residues. The CDR3 DNA reads TGTGCCAGCTCACCCGGACTAGCGAGCACCGGGGAGCTGTTTTTT. It encodes CASSPGLASTGELFF.

The chain combines TRBV5-1 with TRBJ2-3; TRBD1 matches at 7 bases. This CDR3 comprises 16 residues. CDR1 SGHRS and CDR2 YFSETQ come from the germline V gene. V was clipped by 4 bases and J by 1 base; unmatched bases: 9. CDR3: CASSIQGNVGTDTQYF. In DNA, the CDR3 is TGCGCCAGCAGCATACAGGGGAACGTGGGCACAGATACGCAGTATTTT. The full variable domain, completed using reference TRBV5-1 and TRBJ2-3, is KAGVTQTPRYLIKTRGQQVTLSCSPISGHRSVSWYQQTPGQGLQFLFEYFSETQRNKGNFPGRFSGRQFSNSRSEMNVSTLELGDSALYLCASSIQGNVGTDTQYFGPGTRLTVL.

The chain recombines TRBV28 with TRBJ1-2; D gene uncertain. CDR3 length: 12 residues. The V gene's germline CDR1 is MDHEN and CDR2 SYDVKM. The V and J ends lost 3 bases and 11 bases respectively, with 13 bases between them. The CDR3 reads CASSFSTARYTF. The CDR3 coding sequence is TGTGCCAGCAGTTTCTCGACTGCTAGGTACACCTTC.

The chain has TRBV7-9 and TRBJ1-1, with 7 bases matching TRBD1. The J segment lost 4 bases and the V segment lost 5 bases, leaving 4 bases of the junction unmatched. The CDR3 runs 13 residues. CDR1 and CDR2 from the germline V gene are SEHNR and FQNEAQ (reference sequence). Here the CDR3 reads CASSEQGGTEAFF. CDR3 DNA: TGTGCCAGCAGCGAGCAGGGGGGCACTGAAGCTTTCTTT.

This clone was seen only once. This sequence joins TRBV6-6 and TRBJ2-2, with a weak D call TRBD1 (5 bases). The CDR3 sequence is 13 residues long. Germline V gene data show CDR1 as MNHNY and CDR2 as SVGAGI (reference sequence). Trimming pared 6 bases from V and 8 bases from J, leaving 13 bases between. The CDR3 protein is CASSPRQGGELFF. The CDR3 DNA is TGTGCCAGCAGCCCCCGCCAGGGAGGGGAGCTGTTTTTT.

The V gene is TRBV20-1, the J gene TRBJ2-1; TRBD2 agrees at 7 bases. With 3 bases clipped from V and 8 bases from J, the junction kept 1 base outside the gene matches. Germline V CDR1 and CDR2: DFQATT, SNEGSKA (reference sequence). The CDR3 runs 11 residues. The chain's CDR3 is CSARRGYEQFF. The CDR3 nucleotides read TGCAGTGCTAGGCGGGGGTATGAGCAGTTCTTC.

The rearrangement joins TRBV2 to TRBJ2-7; D possibly corresponds to TRBD1 (6 bases). Germline assignment: CDR1 SNHLY and CDR2 FYNNEI. The CDR3 loop spans 11 amino acids. Trimming removed 7 bases at V and 7 bases at J, with 11 bases between. The CDR3 region has the DNA TGTGCCAGCATGGGGGCAGATGAGCAGTACTTC. Protein: CASMGADEQYF.

The V gene is TRBV18, the J gene TRBJ1-2, with TRBD1 identical over 7 bases. V shed 0 bases, J shed 4 bases, and the junction held 5 bases outside the gene matches. Germline-derived CDR1 and CDR2 are KGHSH and LQKENI. The CDR3 runs 15 residues. The CDR3 DNA reads TGTGCCAGCTCACCACCGGGACAGCGGGTCTATGGCTACACCTTC. Translation: CASSPPGQRVYGYTF.

V usage is TRBV9 and J usage is TRBJ2-3; TRBD2 is a possible D gene (6 bases). The V and J ends lost 0 bases and 0 bases respectively, with 8 bases between them. Germline V gene sequence: CDR1 SGDLS, CDR2 YYNGEE. The CDR3 extends over 15 amino acids. This chain's CDR3 is CASSVAGTSTDTQYF. CDR3 nucleotides: TGTGCCAGCAGCGTAGCTGGGACTAGCACAGATACGCAGTATTTT.

The rearrangement uses TRBV2 and TRBJ2-5, with 7 bases lining up with TRBD1. The CDR3 is 14 residues long. V was clipped by 6 bases and J by 3 bases; unmatched bases: 7. Per germline, CDR1 SNHLY and CDR2 FYNNEI. CDR3 protein: CASSDPGTEETQYF. Here the CDR3 DNA reads TGTGCCAGCAGCGACCCCGGGACAGAAGAGACCCAGTACTTC.

This chain joins TRBV11-2 and TRBJ1-5; a weak D match, TRBD1 (5 bases). V was cut by 3 bases and J by 5 bases, with 8 bases left in between. Germline CDR1 is SGHAT and CDR2 is FQNNGV. CDR3 length: 13 residues. The CDR3 sequence is CASSFSRDQPQHF. CDR3 DNA sequence: TGTGCCAGCAGCTTCTCCAGGGATCAGCCCCAGCATTTT.

A remark on this clone: The sample holds other DNA sequences that translate to the same CDR3. V is TRBV28 and J is TRBJ1-2; D gene ambiguous. The V gene's germline CDR1 is MDHEN and CDR2 SYDVKM. V shed 5 bases and J shed 2 bases, with 9 bases lying between them. The CDR3 length is 13 residues. The CDR3 region is CASSLSRNYGYTF. Written as DNA, the CDR3 is TGTGCCAGCAGTCTTTCTCGGAACTATGGCTACACCTTC.

This chain uses TRBV3-1 (or the pseudogene TRBV3-2) with TRBJ1-1; D is possibly TRBD1 (5 bases). CDR3 length: 13 amino acids. V lost 3 bases to trimming and J lost 5 bases, with 10 bases between them. Germline V CDR1 and CDR2: LGHDT, YNNKEL (reference sequence). DNA of the CDR3: TGTGCCAGCAGCCAGGGGCGCGGAACTGAAGCTTTCTTT. This translates into CASSQGRGTEAFF.

The chain employs TRBV6-1 and TRBJ2-1; 11 bases agree with TRBD2. Germline assignment: CDR1 MNHNS and CDR2 SASEGT. V trimming: 6 bases; J trimming: 5 bases; junction bases outside the gene matches: 9. The CDR3 spans 16 residues. CDR3 in DNA: TGTGCCAGCAGGGAATTAGCGGGGGGGAATGACAATGAGCAGTTCTTC. Translation gives CASRELAGGNDNEQFF.

The V call is TRBV5-6, the J call TRBJ1-1; 8 bases align to TRBD1. The CDR3 spans 11 residues. The V gene end was trimmed by 4 bases and the J gene end by 7 bases; junction bases not matched to a gene: 0. CDR1 is SGHDT and CDR2 is YYEEEE in the germline V gene. CDR3 region: CASSDRGEAFF. The CDR3 nucleotides are TGTGCCAGCAGCGACAGGGGTGAAGCTTTCTTT.

The V call is TRBV6-5, the J call TRBJ2-1, with 7 nucleotides matching TRBD2. J was trimmed by 6 bases and V by 6 bases; bases with no gene match: 11. The CDR3 extends over 15 amino acids. CDR1 is MNHEY, CDR2 SVGAGI, per germline. CDR3 bases: TGTGCCAGCAGAACAAGAGCGGGATTAGGCAATGAGCAGTTCTTC. Amino acids: CASRTRAGLGNEQFF.

The chain recombines TRBV11-2 with TRBJ2-5; maybe TRBD2 (6 bases). Trimming left V 0 bases short and J 5 bases short, with 13 bases between. CDR1 and CDR2 from the germline V gene are SGHAT and FQNNGV. The CDR3 extends over 15 amino acids. CDR3 sequence (DNA): TGTGCCAGCAGCTTAGAACTAGCTCTTAAGGAGACCCAGTACTTC. Amino acid sequence: CASSLELALKETQYF.

The genes are TRBV7-9 and TRBJ2-7; D perhaps matches TRBD1 (6 bases). Germline assignment: CDR1 SEHNR and CDR2 FQNEAQ (reference sequence). The CDR3 covers 13 residues. Trimming shortened V by 5 bases and J by 3 bases, and 11 bases separated the two germline ends. CDR3 loop: CASSKGQLYEQYF. The CDR3 nucleotides read TGTGCCAGCAGCAAAGGACAGCTCTACGAGCAGTACTTC.

The gene calls are TRBV27 and TRBJ1-1; no definite D call. Trimming left V 0 bases short and J 4 bases short, with 12 bases between. The CDR3 contains 15 residues. CDR1 is MNHEY and CDR2 is SMNVEV in the germline V gene (reference sequence). CDR3 nucleotide sequence: TGTGCCAGCAGTTTATCTTGGGATGGGAGCACTGAAGCTTTCTTT. Amino acid sequence: CASSLSWDGSTEAFF.

This rearrangement joins TRBV7-6 to TRBJ1-1; maybe TRBD1 (5 bases). This CDR3 is 13 amino acids long. CDR1 SGHVS and CDR2 FNYEAQ come from the germline V gene. The V end lost 5 bases, the J end lost 7 bases, and 14 bases lay between the germline ends. The chain's CDR3 is CASSPGEGFEAFF. The CDR3 DNA reads TGTGCCAGCAGCCCCGGGGAGGGGTTTGAAGCTTTCTTT.

The CDR3 is CASSGGGNQPQHF. The CDR3 DNA sequence: TGCGCCAGCAGTGGGGGAGGAAACCAGCCCCAGCATTTT. The rearrangement uses TRBV10-1 and TRBJ1-5, with D unresolved. Looked up from germline, CDR1 is WNHNN and CDR2 is SYGVQD (reference sequence). This CDR3 comprises 13 residues. Trimming removed 4 bases from V and 7 bases from J, with 11 bases in between.

This clone has a handful of counts. The rearrangement uses TRBV30 and TRBJ2-7; 10 bases line up with TRBD1. The CDR3 sequence is 14 residues long. Germline CDR1 is GTSNPN and CDR2 is SVGIG (reference sequence). The junction had 5 bases not matched to a gene; V was cut back by 0 bases and J by 6 bases. The CDR3 loop reads CAWSVGGTGAEQYF. The CDR3 nucleotides read TGTGCCTGGAGTGTAGGGGGGACAGGGGCCGAGCAGTACTTC. Drawing the rest from reference TRBV30 and TRBJ2-7, the complete variable domain is SQTIHQWPATLVQPVGSPLSLECTVEGTSNPNLYWYRQAAGRGLQLLFYSVGIGQISSEVPQNLSASRPQDRQFILSSKKLLLSDSGFYLCAWSVGGTGAEQYFGPGTRLTVT.

This clone was seen once. J is TRBJ2-3 and V is TRBV13; D may be TRBD2 (6 bases). The V and J ends lost 2 bases and 8 bases respectively, with 11 bases between them. Germline CDR1 PRHDT, CDR2 FYEKMQ (reference sequence). This CDR3 region has 13 residues. The CDR3 nucleotides read TGTGCCAGCAGCTTAAGGGCCGGGGGTACGCAGTATTTT. Encoded protein: CASSLRAGGTQYF.

This clone was seen more than once but under ten times. V is TRBV7-9 and J is TRBJ1-2; TRBD1 aligns across 7 bases. The J segment lost 8 bases and the V segment lost 5 bases, leaving 8 bases of the junction unmatched. Per the germline V gene, CDR1 is SEHNR and CDR2 is FQNEAQ (reference sequence). This CDR3 comprises 13 residues. The CDR3 DNA sequence: TGTGCCAGCAGCCGAGGGACAGACTGGGGCTACACCTTC. Protein sequence: CASSRGTDWGYTF.

With regard to this clone: Within the sample, other DNA sequences also encode this same CDR3. The chain recombines TRBV7-3 with TRBJ1-1; D unclear. From germline, CDR1 is SGHTA and CDR2 FQGTGA. This CDR3 spans 13 amino acids. Trimming took 4 bases from V and 4 from J, leaving 10 bases between them. The CDR3 loop reads CASSSHRGTEAFF. The CDR3 region has the DNA TGTGCCAGCAGCTCCCATCGGGGCACTGAAGCTTTCTTT.

J is TRBJ1-2 and V is TRBV3-1 (or the pseudogene TRBV3-2), with 9 nucleotides matching TRBD1. This CDR3 contains 16 residues. V lost 2 bases, J lost 7 bases, and 11 bases stayed unmatched. The germline CDR1 and CDR2 sequences are LGHDT and YNNKEL (reference sequence). This chain's CDR3 is CASSQNGQGRVLGYTF. The CDR3 DNA reads as TGTGCCAGCAGCCAAAACGGACAGGGGCGAGTTCTTGGCTACACCTTC.

The chain recombines TRBV6-5 with TRBJ1-6; TRBD1 might be the D (5 bases). The CDR3 runs 13 residues. The V end was cut by 8 bases, the J end by 7 bases, with 12 bases between. CDR1 and CDR2 from the germline V gene are MNHEY and SVGAGI. The CDR3, as DNA: TGTGCCAGCTCTTCCCAGGGCAATTCACCCCTCCACTTT. This encodes CASSSQGNSPLHF.

The chain is built from TRBV28 and TRBJ2-3; D is uncertain. Trimming removed 6 bases from V and 2 bases from J, with 15 bases in between. Germline-derived CDR1 and CDR2 are MDHEN and SYDVKM. The CDR3 covers 15 residues. The CDR3 nucleotides read TGTGCCAGCAGCCCCGCCTCAGGTATCACAGATACGCAGTATTTT. The encoded protein is CASSPASGITDTQYF.

This rearrangement joins TRBV19 to TRBJ1-2, with unresolved D. The CDR3 contains 13 residues. CDR1 is LNHDA and CDR2 is SQIVND in the germline V gene (reference sequence). V was pared by 3 bases and J by 6 bases, with 11 bases between. In nucleotides, the CDR3 is TGTGCCAGTAGTATCGGCGGGGTTGATGGCTACACCTTC. This translates into CASSIGGVDGYTF.